This T cell receptor (beta chain) was profiled in a study of cytomegalovirus exposure and HLA in healthy donors. Regarding the study as a whole: Clonal expansion was found to be greater in HLA-associated TCR beta chains than in equally common others in a later analysis. Likely technical artifact: a cluster of highly shared sequence variants.

Comment on this clone: Its specificity is not known.

PCR primers comprised 60 Vbeta and 13 Jbeta primers. Some clones are missing from TCRdb's copy, which holds only in-frame ones; the method was immunoSEQ multiplex PCR. The sample consists of roughly 150,000 clones, roughly 85% of them appearing once. Each of the donors was a healthy bone marrow donor. The CDR3 runs 15 residues. In germline, CDR1 is ENHRY, CDR2 SYGVKD. The V gene end was trimmed by 2 bases and the J gene end by 5 bases; junction bases not matched to a gene: 7. This TCR was sampled from a man aged 30-40 years in good health and CMV-seropositive. V usage is TRBV10-3 and J usage is TRBJ1-1, with 8 positions matching TRBD1. The specimen was PBMCs. Here the CDR3 DNA reads TGTGCCATCAGTGAGCCCGGACAGGGCGGGACTGAAGCTTTCTTT. Translated: CAISEPGQGGTEAFF.